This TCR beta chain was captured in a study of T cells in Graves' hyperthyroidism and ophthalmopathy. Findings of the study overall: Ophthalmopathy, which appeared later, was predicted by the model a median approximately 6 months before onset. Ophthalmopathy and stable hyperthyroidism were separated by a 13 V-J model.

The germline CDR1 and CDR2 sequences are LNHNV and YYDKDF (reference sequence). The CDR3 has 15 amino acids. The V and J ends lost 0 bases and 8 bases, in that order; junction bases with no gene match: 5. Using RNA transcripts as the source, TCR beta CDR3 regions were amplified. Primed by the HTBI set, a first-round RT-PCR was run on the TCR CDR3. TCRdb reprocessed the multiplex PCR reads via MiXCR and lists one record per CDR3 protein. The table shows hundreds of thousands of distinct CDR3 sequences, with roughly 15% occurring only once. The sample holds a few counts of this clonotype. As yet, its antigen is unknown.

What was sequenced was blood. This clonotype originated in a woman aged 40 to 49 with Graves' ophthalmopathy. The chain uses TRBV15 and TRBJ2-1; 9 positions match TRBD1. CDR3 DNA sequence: TGTGCCACCAGCAGAGAAGGGACAGGGCTCTATGAGCAGTTCTTC. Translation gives CATSREGTGLYEQFF.